A selection of T cell receptor beta chains follows, all from one sample in a study of Ad26.COV2.S vaccination and SARS-CoV-2 variants. Data came from immunoSEQ multiplex PCR; TCRdb stores just in-frame clones and leaves some out. The table has 250,000 to 300,000 clones, around 87% seen once. Sequencing used peripheral blood, obtained in a trial of Ad26.COV2.S vaccine versus placebo. The origin of the receptors is a person between 18 and 65 years old who received the Ad26.COV2.S COVID-19 vaccine or a placebo. Both conserved end residues are part of each CDR3. Each record gives: clone size, D gene, V gene, J gene, CDR3 protein, CDR3 DNA. D genes are given only for firm matches. Some rows have no size entry. The others give once, few or many, or a class for an expanded clone.

abundance: -; d_gene: -; v_gene: TRBV12-3/TRBV12-4; j_gene: TRBJ2-2; CDR3aa: CASTYTGELFF; CDR3nt: TGTGCCAGCACATACACCGGGGAGCTGTTTTTT
abundance: -; d_gene: TRBD2; v_gene: TRBV11-2; j_gene: TRBJ2-1; CDR3aa: CASSLVGLAGREQFF; CDR3nt: TGTGCCAGCAGCTTAGTCGGCCTAGCGGGTAGAGAGCAGTTCTTC
abundance: -; d_gene: -; v_gene: TRBV30; j_gene: TRBJ2-7; CDR3aa: CAWSPGQGHEQYF; CDR3nt: TGTGCCTGGAGCCCCGGGCAGGGCCACGAGCAGTACTTC
abundance: -; d_gene: -; v_gene: TRBV7-9; j_gene: TRBJ1-3; CDR3aa: CASRQGLPGNTIYF; CDR3nt: TGTGCCAGCAGGCAGGGTTTACCTGGAAACACCATATATTTT
abundance: few; d_gene: -; v_gene: TRBV18; j_gene: TRBJ2-2; CDR3aa: CASSPPTGELFF; CDR3nt: TGTGCCAGCTCACCACCTACCGGGGAGCTGTTTTTT
abundance: once; d_gene: TRBD1; v_gene: TRBV6-5; j_gene: TRBJ2-1; CDR3aa: CASSYSNRGYNEQFF; CDR3nt: TGTGCCAGCAGTTACTCGAACAGGGGCTACAATGAGCAGTTCTTC
abundance: few; d_gene: TRBD1; v_gene: TRBV29-1; j_gene: TRBJ1-1; CDR3aa: CSVAEQGAEAFF; CDR3nt: TGCAGCGTTGCTGAGCAGGGGGCTGAAGCTTTCTTT
abundance: -; d_gene: TRBD1; v_gene: TRBV5-5; j_gene: TRBJ1-1; CDR3aa: CASRGTGQDTEAFF; CDR3nt: TGTGCCAGCAGAGGGACAGGGCAGGACACTGAAGCTTTCTTT
abundance: -; d_gene: -; v_gene: TRBV5-1; j_gene: TRBJ2-2; CDR3aa: CASSPGGPNTGELFF; CDR3nt: TGCGCCAGCAGCCCTGGGGGGCCAAACACCGGGGAGCTGTTTTTT
abundance: once; d_gene: TRBD1; v_gene: TRBV6-5; j_gene: TRBJ2-7; CDR3aa: CASRRAGGSYEQYF; CDR3nt: TGTGCCAGTAGGCGTGCAGGGGGTTCCTACGAGCAGTACTTC
abundance: -; d_gene: TRBD2; v_gene: TRBV29-1; j_gene: TRBJ2-7; CDR3aa: CSVRAGTSGSYEQYF; CDR3nt: TGCAGCGTGCGAGCCGGGACTAGCGGTTCCTACGAGCAGTACTTC
abundance: -; d_gene: -; v_gene: TRBV6-5; j_gene: TRBJ1-5; CDR3aa: CASRQGSPRNQPQHF; CDR3nt: TGTGCCAGCAGACAGGGATCCCCTCGCAATCAGCCCCAGCATTTT
abundance: -; d_gene: TRBD2; v_gene: TRBV11-3; j_gene: TRBJ2-3; CDR3aa: CTPSGGRTDTQYF; CDR3nt: TGTACTCCTAGCGGGGGACGCACAGATACGCAGTATTTT
abundance: -; d_gene: TRBD1; v_gene: TRBV9; j_gene: TRBJ1-2; CDR3aa: CASSVAGTGVNYGYTF; CDR3nt: TGTGCCAGCAGCGTAGCCGGGACAGGGGTTAACTATGGCTACACCTTC
abundance: -; d_gene: -; v_gene: TRBV19; j_gene: TRBJ2-2; CDR3aa: CASIGFGELFF; CDR3nt: TGTGCCAGTATAGGGTTCGGGGAGCTGTTTTTT
abundance: -; d_gene: -; v_gene: TRBV4-1; j_gene: TRBJ2-3; CDR3aa: CASSHPGLASQVLGDTQYF; CDR3nt: TGCGCCAGCAGCCACCCTGGGCTAGCGAGTCAGGTTTTGGGGGATACGCAGTATTTT
abundance: -; d_gene: TRBD2; v_gene: TRBV7-9; j_gene: TRBJ2-5; CDR3aa: CASSGPTSGDQETQYF; CDR3nt: TGTGCCAGCAGCGGTCCGACTAGCGGTGACCAAGAGACCCAGTACTTC
abundance: -; d_gene: -; v_gene: TRBV6-5; j_gene: TRBJ2-3; CDR3aa: CASGSTTDTQYF; CDR3nt: TGTGCCAGCGGATCCACCACAGATACGCAGTATTTT
abundance: -; d_gene: -; v_gene: TRBV11-3; j_gene: TRBJ2-2; CDR3aa: CASSLVPGELFF; CDR3nt: TGTGCCAGCAGCTTAGTACCCGGGGAGCTGTTTTTT
abundance: -; d_gene: -; v_gene: TRBV27; j_gene: TRBJ1-2; CDR3aa: CASSLEGLYGYTF; CDR3nt: TGTGCCAGCAGTTTAGAGGGCCTCTATGGCTACACCTTC
abundance: -; d_gene: -; v_gene: TRBV7-9; j_gene: TRBJ2-3; CDR3aa: CASSPAASDTQYF; CDR3nt: TGTGCCAGCAGCCCGGCGGCTTCAGATACGCAGTATTTT
abundance: once; d_gene: -; v_gene: TRBV6-5; j_gene: TRBJ1-5; CDR3aa: CASSYSSFQPQHF; CDR3nt: TGTGCCAGCAGTTACTCGTCATTTCAGCCCCAGCATTTT
abundance: -; d_gene: -; v_gene: TRBV11-2; j_gene: TRBJ1-5; CDR3aa: CASSPQVGQPQHF; CDR3nt: TGTGCCAGCAGCCCGCAAGTTGGTCAGCCCCAGCATTTT
abundance: few; d_gene: TRBD1; v_gene: TRBV7-9; j_gene: TRBJ2-7; CDR3aa: CASSYLKQGAGEQYF; CDR3nt: TGTGCCAGCAGTTACCTAAAACAGGGGGCAGGGGAGCAGTACTTC
abundance: -; d_gene: TRBD1; v_gene: TRBV2; j_gene: TRBJ1-2; CDR3aa: CASRATLGQEKWSIF; CDR3nt: TGTGCCAGCAGAGCTACCCTGGGACAGGAGAAATGGTCGATCTTC
abundance: -; d_gene: -; v_gene: TRBV2; j_gene: TRBJ1-5; CDR3aa: CASSVDDMRRYQPQHF; CDR3nt: TGTGCCAGCAGTGTCGATGACATGCGTCGTTATCAGCCCCAGCATTTT
abundance: -; d_gene: TRBD1; v_gene: TRBV2; j_gene: TRBJ1-4; CDR3aa: CASRDRGLEKLFF; CDR3nt: TGTGCCAGCAGAGACAGGGGGTTAGAAAAACTGTTTTTT
abundance: -; d_gene: TRBD2; v_gene: TRBV19; j_gene: TRBJ2-2; CDR3aa: CASKAGGSTGELFF; CDR3nt: TGTGCCAGTAAAGCGGGAGGAAGCACCGGGGAGCTGTTTTTT
abundance: -; d_gene: -; v_gene: TRBV20-1; j_gene: TRBJ1-5; CDR3aa: CSASSPYSNQPQHF; CDR3nt: TGCAGTGCTAGTAGCCCTTATAGCAATCAGCCCCAGCATTTT
abundance: -; d_gene: -; v_gene: TRBV3-1/TRBV3-2; j_gene: TRBJ1-1; CDR3aa: CASSLVGVTEAFF; CDR3nt: TGTGCCAGCAGCCTCGTGGGGGTTACTGAAGCTTTCTTT
abundance: -; d_gene: -; v_gene: TRBV14; j_gene: TRBJ1-6; CDR3aa: CASSLSGGSYNSPLHF; CDR3nt: TGTGCCAGCAGCCTATCCGGGGGTTCCTATAATTCACCCCTCCACTTT
abundance: -; d_gene: -; v_gene: TRBV30; j_gene: TRBJ1-3; CDR3aa: CAWSVTGVRNTIYF; CDR3nt: TGTGCCTGGAGTGTAACGGGAGTCAGAAACACCATATATTTT
abundance: -; d_gene: TRBD2; v_gene: TRBV11-2; j_gene: TRBJ2-3; CDR3aa: CASRPPGLATDTQYF; CDR3nt: TGTGCCAGCAGACCCCCAGGACTAGCTACAGATACGCAGTATTTT
abundance: -; d_gene: TRBD1; v_gene: TRBV3-1/TRBV3-2; j_gene: TRBJ1-5; CDR3aa: CASSRGQGNQPQHF; CDR3nt: TGTGCCAGCAGTCGGGGACAGGGAAATCAGCCCCAGCATTTT
abundance: -; d_gene: -; v_gene: TRBV30; j_gene: TRBJ1-3; CDR3aa: CAWSVATAGNTIYF; CDR3nt: TGTGCCTGGAGTGTAGCGACAGCTGGAAACACCATATATTTT